This T cell receptor beta chain was observed in a study of CD8 T cells in Susac syndrome. Study-level background: The Susac syndrome patients that were sequenced included over 5 with active disease and roughly 8 in remission. Patients with Susac syndrome were, at the time of blood collection, therapy-naive, maintained on corticosteroids, or maintained on intravenous immunoglobulin alone.

RNA amounts of roughly 0.5 to 1 ug underwent reverse transcription with random hexamers. Amplification of TCR beta CDR3 across 54 Vbeta and 13 Jbeta was performed with immunoSEQ multiplex PCR. One entry per CDR3 protein results from TCRdb running MiXCR on the immunoSEQ multiplex PCR reads. The table shows roughly 190,000 distinct CDR3 sequences, with 95% occurring only once. This clonotype showed up just a few times. V lost 4 bases and J lost 7, with 11 bases in between. Germline lookup yields CDR1 SGHNT and CDR2 YENEEA. The CDR3 is 13 amino acids. TEMRA cells were FACS-enriched, with CD8+ and CD4+ T cells isolated negatively.

The chain couples TRBV11-3 to TRBJ2-1; no definite D call. The sequenced sample consisted of CD8+ T cells from PBMCs. This TCR derives from a human donor with Susac syndrome. CDR3 in DNA: TGTGCCAGCAGCTCGGGCCCCAGGAATGAGCAGTTCTTC. Translating it yields CASSSGPRNEQFF.